These T cell receptor beta chains were read from a single sample in a study of CD8+ T cells in alopecia areata. The data were produced by immunoSEQ multiplex PCR, yet TCRdb's version contains in-frame clones alone and is incomplete. Here the sample spans 100,000 to 150,000 clones, roughly 68% being singletons. The sequencing sample was made of CD4+ T cells sorted from blood. The source is a human donor in good health. The CDR3 runs from the conserved cysteine through the conserved F or W. The D gene is left open where the match is weak. Size is omitted from some rows. Given values are once, few, many or a class for expanded clones.

v_call	j_call	clone_size	d_call	cdr3_nt	cdr3_aa
TRBV7-2	TRBJ1-5	-	TRBD1	TGTGCCAGCAGCGTCCGCGGGACAGGGGATCAGCCCCAGCATTTT	CASSVRGTGDQPQHF
TRBV18	TRBJ2-3	-	TRBD1	TGTGCCAGCTCACCACTTGGACAGGAAGCAGATACGCAGTATTTT	CASSPLGQEADTQYF
TRBV5-4	TRBJ1-5	once	TRBD1	TGTGCCAGCAGCCAACAGGGGAATCAGCCCCAGCATTTT	CASSQQGNQPQHF
TRBV4-1	TRBJ2-7	-	TRBD2	TGCGCCAGCAGCCAACCAGCGGGAGCTTACGAGCAGTACTTC	CASSQPAGAYEQYF
TRBV15	TRBJ2-3	-	-	TGTGCCACCAGCAGACGGACGGGTTTTGATACGCAGTATTTT	CATSRRTGFDTQYF
TRBV10-3	TRBJ2-6	-	-	TGTGCCATCAGGCAGACCACTGGGGCCAACGTCCTGACTTTC	CAIRQTTGANVLTF
TRBV30	TRBJ1-5	-	-	TGTGCCTGGGACCTCGTTAGCGGTCAGCCCCAGCATTTT	CAWDLVSGQPQHF
TRBV9	TRBJ2-5	few	TRBD2	TGTGCCAGCAGCAGCGGGGGGGCGGAGACCCAGTACTTC	CASSSGGAETQYF
TRBV20-1	TRBJ2-7	-	-	TGCAGTGCTACCACAGGGATCGAGCAGTACTTC	CSATTGIEQYF
TRBV30	TRBJ2-7	-	-	TGTGCCTGGAGTGGCTATCGCGGCGAGCAGTACTTC	CAWSGYRGEQYF
TRBV4-2	TRBJ2-2	few	TRBD2	TGTGCCAGCAGCCAGCCTCCGGGACTAGCGGTAGGAACCGGGGAGCTGTTTTTT	CASSQPPGLAVGTGELFF
TRBV5-4	TRBJ1-3	-	-	TGTGCCAGCAGCCAAGTTGGCGGGGGCAGGATCTCTGGAAACACCATATATTTT	CASSQVGGGRISGNTIYF
TRBV10-2	TRBJ2-3	-	-	TGCGCCAGCAGTTTTAGGGGAGACACAGATACGCAGTATTTT	CASSFRGDTDTQYF
TRBV12-5	TRBJ1-5	-	-	TGTGCTAGTGGAGAACTATGGGGCAATCAGCCCCAGCATTTT	CASGELWGNQPQHF
TRBV2	TRBJ2-3	few	-	TGTGCCAGCCTATCGGGACGGCCGTCCGATACGCAGTATTTT	CASLSGRPSDTQYF
TRBV7-2	TRBJ2-5	-	TRBD2	TGTGCCAGCAGCCCTTCTAGCGGGGGGGCTCAAGAGACCCAGTACTTC	CASSPSSGGAQETQYF
TRBV9	TRBJ2-2	few	-	TGTGCCAGCAGCGTTAAGGGACATTTCACCGGGGAGCTGTTTTTT	CASSVKGHFTGELFF
TRBV5-1	TRBJ2-5	-	-	TGCGCCAGCAGCGCCTGGGGGTTGGAGACCCAGTACTTC	CASSAWGLETQYF
TRBV29-1	TRBJ2-5	-	-	TGCAGCGTTGTTGGGCAGGACGGGGAGACCCAGTACTTC	CSVVGQDGETQYF
TRBV30	TRBJ1-5	-	-	TGTGCCTGGGCCGGGACCAACAATCAGCCCCAGCATTTT	CAWAGTNNQPQHF
TRBV30	TRBJ2-1	-	-	TGTGCCTGGAGAATAAACACCCCCAATGAGCAGTTCTTC	CAWRINTPNEQFF
TRBV7-2	TRBJ2-4	-	TRBD2	TGTGCCAGCAGCTCTAGCGGGGGAACCAGGACCAAAAACATTCAGTACTTC	CASSSSGGTRTKNIQYF
TRBV27	TRBJ2-3	-	-	TGTGCCAGCAGCCAAAGTGCCAGCACAGATACGCAGTATTTT	CASSQSASTDTQYF
TRBV2	TRBJ2-1	once	-	TGTGCCAGCAGTCGTTGGCCCTCCTACAATGAGCAGTTCTTC	CASSRWPSYNEQFF
TRBV6-5	TRBJ1-1	few	-	TGTGCCAGCAGTTACGATCCTAGTATGAACACTGAAGCTTTCTTT	CASSYDPSMNTEAFF
TRBV6-6	TRBJ2-3	-	-	TGTGCCAGCAGTTACTTCGCGGGGCGTAGCACAGATACGCAGTATTTT	CASSYFAGRSTDTQYF
TRBV4-1	TRBJ2-3	-	-	TGCGCCAGCAGCCAAGAAACACTCCTCACAGATACGCAGTATTTT	CASSQETLLTDTQYF
TRBV9	TRBJ2-5	few	-	TGTGCCAGCAGCAGAGACTCCCAAGAGACCCAGTACTTC	CASSRDSQETQYF
TRBV7-8	TRBJ1-1	-	TRBD1	TGTGCCAGCACCCGGACAGGAACTGAAGCTTTCTTT	CASTRTGTEAFF
TRBV13	TRBJ2-5	-	TRBD2	TGTGCCAGCAGCCTAACGGGACTAGCGGGCTTAGAGACCCAGTACTTC	CASSLTGLAGLETQYF
TRBV5-1	TRBJ2-4	few	TRBD2	TGCGCCAGCAGCCCCAGGGAGGGAGCCAAAAACATTCAGTACTTC	CASSPREGAKNIQYF
TRBV6-5	TRBJ1-2	few	-	TGTGCCAGCAGTTACGGGGATTCACTCCGCCGGGGCTACACCTTC	CASSYGDSLRRGYTF
TRBV7-9	TRBJ1-5	-	TRBD1	TGTGCCAGCAGCTCTACACAGGGGATCAATCAGCCCCAGCATTTT	CASSSTQGINQPQHF
TRBV5-6	TRBJ2-1	few	TRBD2	TGTGCCAGCAGCCCCGGTTGGGGTCGAGCGGGGGGGCACAATGAGCAGTTCTTC	CASSPGWGRAGGHNEQFF
TRBV18	TRBJ1-1	-	TRBD1	TGTGCCAGCTCAGCCGGACAGGCCGTCACTGAAGCTTTCTTT	CASSAGQAVTEAFF
TRBV5-6	TRBJ1-2	few	-	TGTGCCAGCAGCTTGGACAGGGACTATGGCTACACCTTC	CASSLDRDYGYTF
TRBV15	TRBJ2-5	-	TRBD2	TGTGCCACCAGCCGAATAGCGGGGTTAAAGGAGACCCAGTACTTC	CATSRIAGLKETQYF
TRBV30	TRBJ1-2	few	-	TGTGCCTGGATTGAGTGGCAGAGATACACCTTC	CAWIEWQRYTF
TRBV6-6	TRBJ1-1	-	TRBD1	TGTGCCAGCACCAACAGGGGGACCCTGAACACTGAAGCTTTCTTT	CASTNRGTLNTEAFF
TRBV6-9	TRBJ1-5	-	-	TGTGCCAGCATCCCGGGCGTTTACAATCAGCCCCAGCATTTT	CASIPGVYNQPQHF
TRBV5-8	TRBJ2-1	-	TRBD2	TGTGCCAGCAGCTCGCCAGCGGGGGAAAACTACAATGAGCAGTTCTTC	CASSSPAGENYNEQFF